This record covers a single TCR beta chain. Antigen unknown. These data belong to a study of a mutant IDH1 vaccine in newly diagnosed glioma. Sample time point: week 5, during vaccination. Topical imiquimod was applied with each vaccine dose, which held 300 ug of mutant IDH1 20-mer peptide. Profiled with immunoSEQ multiplex PCR; TCRdb holds only in-frame clones, not every one. The sample has around 28,000 clones, roughly 90% seen once. The germline CDR1 and CDR2 sequences are GTSNPN and SVGIG (reference sequence). The CDR3 consists of 13 residues. Between the trimmed V and J ends, which lost 1 base and 1 base, there was a span of 5 bases.

V gene TRBV30 combines with J gene TRBJ1-5; D gene uncertain. The source material was PBMCs, sampled from a glioma patient whose treatment included an IDH1 peptide vaccine. The sequence was collected from a man between 18 and 29 years old with glioma. The CDR3 here is CAWSGQSNQPQHF. CDR3 bases: TGTGCCTGGAGTGGGCAGAGCAATCAGCCCCAGCATTTT.